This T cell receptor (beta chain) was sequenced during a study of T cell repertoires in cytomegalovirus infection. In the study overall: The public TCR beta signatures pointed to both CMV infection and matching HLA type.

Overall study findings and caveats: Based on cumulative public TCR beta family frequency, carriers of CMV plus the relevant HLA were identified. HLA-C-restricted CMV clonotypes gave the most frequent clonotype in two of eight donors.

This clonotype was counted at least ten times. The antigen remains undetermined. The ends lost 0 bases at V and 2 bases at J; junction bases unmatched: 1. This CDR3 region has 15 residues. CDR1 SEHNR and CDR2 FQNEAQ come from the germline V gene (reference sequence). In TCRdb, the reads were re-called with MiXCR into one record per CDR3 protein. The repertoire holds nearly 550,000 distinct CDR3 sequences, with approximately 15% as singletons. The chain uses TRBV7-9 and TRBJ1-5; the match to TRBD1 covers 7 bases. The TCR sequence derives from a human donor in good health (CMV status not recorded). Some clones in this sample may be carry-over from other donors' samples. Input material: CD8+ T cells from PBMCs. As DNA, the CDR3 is TGTGCCAGCAGCTTAGCCACAGGGGGCAATCAGCCCCAGCATTTT. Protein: CASSLATGGNQPQHF.